This TCR beta chain derives from a study of blood T cells in healthy people across ages. Notes on the study in general: Donors of long life had a larger count of naive CD4+ cells and greater diversity than aged donors.

V was pared by 0 bases and J by 4 bases, with 7 bases of the junction left unmatched. The CDR3 totals 16 residues. Germline V gives CDR1 SGHVS, CDR2 FNYEAQ. A word on this clonotype: The antigen is not known.

Next came a second PCR, run for about 6 to 11 cycles, which used a sample-barcoded 5' primer along with a J-beta primer mix. A single record per CDR3 protein comes from TCRdb applying MiXCR to the 5' RACE reads. The sample contains about 1.5 million distinct CDR3 sequences, approximately 42% of which appear only once. The chain links TRBV7-6 to TRBJ2-5; 8 bases are a match to TRBD1. This sequence originates from a woman between 18 and 30 years old in good health. The sample taken for sequencing was blood. The CDR3 nucleotides read TGTGCCAGCAGCTTAGCTTCGGCAGGGGGCTTAGAGACCCAGTACTTC. It translates to CASSLASAGGLETQYF.